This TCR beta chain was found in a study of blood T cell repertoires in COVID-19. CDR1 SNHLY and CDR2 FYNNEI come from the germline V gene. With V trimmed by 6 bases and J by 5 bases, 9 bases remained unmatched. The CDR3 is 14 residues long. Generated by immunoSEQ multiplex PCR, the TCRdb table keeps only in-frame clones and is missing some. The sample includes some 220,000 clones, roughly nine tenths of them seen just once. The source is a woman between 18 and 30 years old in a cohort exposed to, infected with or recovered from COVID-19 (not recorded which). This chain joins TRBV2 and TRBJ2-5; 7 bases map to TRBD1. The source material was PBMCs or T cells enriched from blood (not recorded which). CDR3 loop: CASRATGVGETQYF. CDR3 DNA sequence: TGTGCCAGCAGAGCCACAGGGGTAGGGGAGACCCAGTACTTC.